Below are 17 T cell receptor beta chains sequenced from a single sample in a study of cytomegalovirus exposure and HLA in healthy donors. Primers included in the PCR were 60 Vbeta and 13 Jbeta primers. Sequencing was performed with immunoSEQ multiplex PCR; in TCRdb, only in-frame clones are kept and a portion is missing. The table lists around 89,000 clones, roughly 80% of them singletons, with around 1.2% in the top ten. The sequenced sample consisted of PBMCs. These receptors all stem from a girl aged 2 to 9 in good health and CMV-seropositive.

The rearrangement links TRBV2 to TRBJ1-4; no firm D call. V was trimmed by 11 bases and J by 2 bases, leaving 18 bases between them. There are 15 residues in the CDR3. Germline V gives CDR1 SNHLY, CDR2 FYNNEI. CDR3 DNA sequence: TGTGCCGGCCAGAGGTCAGCCAGCACTAATGAAAAACTGTTTTTT. Encoded protein: CAGQRSASTNEKLFF. Full variable domain (rest looked up from reference TRBV2 and TRBJ1-4): EPEVTQTPSHQVTQMGQEVILRCVPISNHLYFYWYRQILGQKVEFLVSFYNNEISEKSEIFDDQFSVERPDGSNFTLKIRSTKLEDSAMYFCAGQRSASTNEKLFFGSGTQLSVL.

The V and J genes are TRBV28 and TRBJ2-1, with TRBD2 matching 11 bases. With 6 bases clipped from V and 7 bases from J, the junction kept 8 bases outside the gene matches. From germline, CDR1 is MDHEN and CDR2 SYDVKM. This CDR3 has 15 amino acids. The CDR3: CASRELAGVGNEQFF. CDR3 coding DNA: TGTGCCAGCAGGGAACTAGCGGGAGTGGGGAATGAGCAGTTCTTC.

V is TRBV27 and J is TRBJ2-3; D may be TRBD1 (6 bases). With 6 bases removed from V and 1 base from J, the gap between germline ends came to 20 bases. CDR3 length equals 17 residues. Germline V CDR1 and CDR2: MNHEY, SMNVEV (reference sequence). The CDR3 region is CASSNILLRGGTDTQYF. CDR3 sequence (DNA): TGTGCCAGCAGCAACATACTACTCAGGGGTGGCACAGATACGCAGTATTTT.

With respect to this clone: The sample carries other DNA sequences with the same CDR3. The V gene is TRBV6-5, the J gene TRBJ2-7, with 9 bases that match TRBD1. CDR1 MNHEY and CDR2 SVGAGI come from the germline V gene. V trimming: 4 bases; J trimming: 2 bases; junction bases outside the gene matches: 6. This CDR3 is 15 amino acids long. This CDR3 is CASSSPGQGTYEQYF. In nucleotides, the CDR3 is TGTGCCAGCAGTTCCCCGGGACAGGGAACCTACGAGCAGTACTTC.

This sequence joins TRBV10-2 and TRBJ2-1; no clear D. Germline CDR1 WSHSY, CDR2 SAAADI. The CDR3 extends over 16 amino acids. V shed 6 bases and J shed 4 bases, with 19 bases lying between them. CDR3 sequence (DNA): TGCGCCAGCAGCCTTCGGAGAGCTCCGGCGTACAATGAGCAGTTCTTC. Its protein product is CASSLRRAPAYNEQFF.

The rearrangement joins TRBV4-1 to TRBJ2-1, with D uncertain. The ends were cut back, 5 bases at V and 0 bases at J, with 11 bases in the middle. Per the germline V gene, CDR1 is MGHRA and CDR2 is YSYEKL. The CDR3 runs to 15 residues. The DNA of the CDR3 is TGCGCCAGCAGCACACCTCCGTTCTCCTACAATGAGCAGTTCTTC. This codes for CASSTPPFSYNEQFF.

V usage is TRBV28 and J usage is TRBJ2-1, with D maybe TRBD2 (6 bases). The CDR3 contains 17 residues. The germline V gene has CDR1 MDHEN and CDR2 SYDVKM. V was clipped by 5 bases and J by 4 bases, with 21 bases between them. CDR3 DNA sequence: TGTGCCAGCAGTCCCAGGGACTCCCCGGTGATTTACAATGAGCAGTTCTTC. It yields the protein CASSPRDSPVIYNEQFF.

DNA of the CDR3: TGTGCCAGCAGCTTTGAGGGCCCCTACGAGCAGTACTTC. This gives the protein CASSFEGPYEQYF. J is TRBJ2-7 and V is TRBV7-9; D is perhaps TRBD2 (5 bases). The CDR3 spans 13 residues. V shed 3 bases and J shed 2 bases, with 8 bases lying between them. The V gene's germline CDR1 is SEHNR and CDR2 FQNEAQ (reference sequence). Full variable domain (remainder filled in from reference TRBV7-9 and TRBJ2-7): DTGVSQNPRHKITKRGQNVTFRCDPISEHNRLYWYRQTLGQGPEFLTYFQNEAQLEKSRLLSDRFSAERPKGSFSTLEIQRTEQGDSAMYLCASSFEGPYEQYFGPGTRLTVT.

This chain joins TRBV7-9 and TRBJ2-7; D is possibly TRBD1 (5 bases). CDR3 length: 12 residues. Germline V gives CDR1 SEHNR, CDR2 FQNEAQ (reference sequence). V lost 5 bases to trimming and J lost 3 bases, with 8 bases between them. The CDR3 is CASSHDSYEQYF. The DNA of the CDR3 is TGTGCCAGCAGCCACGACAGCTACGAGCAGTACTTC.

The CDR3 spells CASSINRGGTEAFF. DNA for the CDR3: TGTGCCAGTAGCATAAACAGGGGAGGCACTGAAGCTTTCTTT. This sequence joins TRBV19 and TRBJ1-1; 7 bases fit TRBD1. The CDR3 has 14 residues. CDR1 is LNHDA and CDR2 is SQIVND in the germline V gene (reference sequence). Germline trimming cut 6 bases from V and 4 bases from J; bases unmatched to any gene: 8.

The chain has TRBV30 and TRBJ2-3; the match to TRBD2 covers 9 bases. This CDR3 is built from 14 residues. Germline loops: CDR1 GTSNPN, CDR2 SVGIG (reference sequence). V was clipped by 4 bases and J by 0 bases; unmatched bases: 2. The CDR3 nucleotides are TGTGCCTGGACTAGCGGGACTAGCACAGATACGCAGTATTTT. This translates into CAWTSGTSTDTQYF.

The V call is TRBV15, the J call TRBJ2-7, with 11 bases identical to TRBD2. V shed 5 bases, J shed 1 base, and the junction held 4 bases outside the gene matches. The CDR3 loop spans 15 amino acids. Germline V lookup: CDR1 LNHNV, CDR2 YYDKDF (reference sequence). For the CDR3, the DNA is TGTGCCACCAGCGAGGGGACTAGCGGATCCTACGAGCAGTACTTC. This codes for CATSEGTSGSYEQYF.

The chain joins TRBV28 to TRBJ2-1; TRBD2 matches 10 bases. CDR3 length: 12 residues. Germline CDR1 is MDHEN and CDR2 is SYDVKM. Trimming removed 8 bases from V and 5 bases from J; junction bases left unmatched: 0. The CDR3 DNA is TGTGCCAGCGGACTAGCGGACAATGAGCAGTTCTTC. Translation gives CASGLADNEQFF.

The gene calls are TRBV27 and TRBJ2-7; 16 bases are shared with TRBD2. The trim removed 6 bases at V and 5 bases at J, leaving 4 bases unmatched. The CDR3 contains 15 residues. Germline V gene lookup returns CDR1 MNHEY and CDR2 SMNVEV (reference sequence). CDR3 amino acids: CASRTGTSGRDEQYF. The CDR3 region has the DNA TGTGCCAGCAGGACCGGGACTAGCGGGAGGGACGAGCAGTACTTC.

The V and J genes are TRBV19 and TRBJ1-1; D is unresolved. This CDR3 is 12 amino acids long. Germline V gene lookup returns CDR1 LNHDA and CDR2 SQIVND (reference sequence). Deletions cut 3 bases from V and 4 bases from J, with 6 bases between. The CDR3 DNA follows: TGTGCCAGTAGTATGGGCTCCACTGAAGCTTTCTTT. Its translation: CASSMGSTEAFF. The full variable domain, completed using reference TRBV19 and TRBJ1-1, is DGGITQSPKYLFRKEGQNVTLSCEQNLNHDAMYWYRQDPGQGLRLIYYSQIVNDFQKGDIAEGYSVSREKKESFPLTVTSAQKNPTAFYLCASSMGSTEAFFGQGTRLTVV.

CDR3 loop: CASMETGGGDNQPQHF. Written as DNA, the CDR3 is TGTGCCAGCATGGAGACAGGAGGGGGGGATAATCAGCCCCAGCATTTT. The rearrangement links TRBV13 to TRBJ1-5; D may be TRBD1 (6 bases). The CDR3 has 16 amino acids. V shed 7 bases and J shed 4 bases, with 20 bases lying between them. Germline CDR1 PRHDT, CDR2 FYEKMQ (reference sequence). Full variable domain (outside the CDR3, taken from reference TRBV13 and TRBJ1-5): AAGVIQSPRHLIKEKRETATLKCYPIPRHDTVYWYQQGPGQDPQFLISFYEKMQSDKGSIPDRFSAQQFSDYHSELNMSSLELGDSALYFCASMETGGGDNQPQHFGDGTRLSIL.

The chain carries TRBV21-1 and TRBJ2-7; the D call of TRBD1 is as the table states it, not checked on the DNA. TRBV21-1 is a pseudogene locus. This CDR3 region has 17 residues. CDR3 residues: CASSTTTLDRALYEQYF. The CDR3, as DNA: TGTGCCAGCAGCACGACGACGTTAGACAGGGCCCTCTACGAGCAGTACTTC.